This is a list of T cell receptor beta chains from one sample in a study of blood T cells in healthy people across ages. Each CDR3 protein gets one entry after TCRdb re-called the 5' RACE reads with MiXCR. The data show about 1,800,000 distinct CDR3 sequences, approximately 28% seen once. The sample was blood. These receptors were obtained from a woman in her twenties or thirties in good health. Each CDR3 is given with its conserved first and last residue. The D gene is left open where the match is weak. Clone size is shown for a subset of rows, as once, few, many or a class of expanded clone.

v_call,clone_size,d_call,j_call,cdr3_nt,cdr3_aa
TRBV13,-,-,TRBJ1-1,TGTGCCAGCAGCTCCCTGGACGCCCGGAAAGCTTTCTTT,CASSSLDARKAFF
TRBV7-2,few,-,TRBJ1-4,TGTGCCAGCAGCCTATCTTACCAGATGGCTGAAAAACTGTTTTTT,CASSLSYQMAEKLFF
TRBV7-2,many,-,TRBJ2-1,TGTGCCAGCAGCCCGGCAGCGGACAGCTCCTACAATGAGCAGTTCTTC,CASSPAADSSYNEQFF
TRBV2,-,-,TRBJ2-5,TGTGCCAGCAGTAACGGGGGGCTGAAGCAGTACTTC,CASSNGGLKQYF
TRBV4-1,few,TRBD1,TRBJ2-2,TGCGCCAGCAGCACTAGGACAGGATCGAACACCGGGGAGCTGTTTTTT,CASSTRTGSNTGELFF
TRBV12-3/TRBV12-4,-,-,TRBJ1-1,TGTGCCAGCAGTCTTACCACCCGCGGGGGGACTGAAGCTTTCTTT,CASSLTTRGGTEAFF
TRBV4-3,few,-,TRBJ1-6,TGCGCCAGCAGCCAAGACAGCTCCTATAATTCACCCCTCCACTTT,CASSQDSSYNSPLHF
TRBV12-3/TRBV12-4,-,TRBD1,TRBJ1-4,TGTGCCAGCAGTCAAAGACAGGGCGAAAATGAAAAACTGTTTTTT,CASSQRQGENEKLFF
TRBV6-5,-,-,TRBJ2-5,TGTGCCAGCAGTTATATAGGTATCCAAGAGACCCAGTACTTC,CASSYIGIQETQYF
TRBV12-3/TRBV12-4,-,-,TRBJ1-1,TGTGCCAGCAGTTACGGGACACCGAACACTGAAGCTTTCTTT,CASSYGTPNTEAFF
TRBV28,many,-,TRBJ2-7,TGTGCCAGCAGCCAGACAGTCTACGAGCAGTACTTC,CASSQTVYEQYF
TRBV12-3/TRBV12-4,-,-,TRBJ2-3,TGTGCCAGCTCACGAGGGGCCACGGATACGCAGTATTTT,CASSRGATDTQYF
TRBV12-3/TRBV12-4,many,TRBD2,TRBJ2-7,TGTGCCAGCAGGGAAGGGACTACCCGATTTTACGAGCAGTACTTC,CASREGTTRFYEQYF
TRBV4-3,-,-,TRBJ2-3,TGCGCCAGCAGCCAAGAGAACACAGCCGCAGATACGCAGTATTTT,CASSQENTAADTQYF
TRBV27,-,-,TRBJ2-1,TGTGCCAGCAGCGATCTAGCGAGAGACAATGAGCAGTTCTTC,CASSDLARDNEQFF
TRBV24-1,few,-,TRBJ2-3,TGTGCCACCAGTGAACCGCGAAGTTCGGGGCAGTATTTT,CATSEPRSSGQYF
TRBV29-1,-,-,TRBJ2-7,TGCAGCGTTGGATCAGTCCGGAGCGGTGTGTACGAGCAGTACTTC,CSVGSVRSGVYEQYF
TRBV6-1,-,TRBD1,TRBJ2-3,TGTGCCACAGGACAGGGGGCTCCAGATACGCAGTATTTT,CATGQGAPDTQYF
TRBV12-3/TRBV12-4,few,TRBD1,TRBJ1-1,TGTGCCAGCAGTTTCACAGGGGAAAGAGCATCTGAAGCTTTCTTT,CASSFTGERASEAFF
TRBV7-2,many,-,TRBJ2-3,TGTGCCAGCAGCCCGGAACAGGGACCAGATACGCAGTATTTT,CASSPEQGPDTQYF
TRBV9,-,-,TRBJ1-6,TGTGCCAGCAGCGTAGCCCAGGGAAACTCTTCACCCCTCCACTTT,CASSVAQGNSSPLHF
TRBV4-1,few,-,TRBJ1-3,TGCGCCAGCAGCCAAGATGCGGGAAACACCATATATTTT,CASSQDAGNTIYF
TRBV20-1,many,TRBD1,TRBJ2-4,TGCAGTGCTAGAGAACAGGGGAATCGGGCCAAAAACATTCAGTACTTC,CSAREQGNRAKNIQYF
TRBV12-3/TRBV12-4,many,-,TRBJ2-7,TGTGCCAGCAGCGTCCTTTACGAGCAGTACTTC,CASSVLYEQYF
TRBV6-2/TRBV6-3,-,TRBD2,TRBJ2-1,TGTGCCAGCAGTTACAGCCTGACTAGCGGGGGGTACAATGAGCAGTTCTTC,CASSYSLTSGGYNEQFF
TRBV12-3/TRBV12-4,many,-,TRBJ2-4,TGTGCCAGCAGCCCAACGAGGGGAAACATTCAGTACTTC,CASSPTRGNIQYF
TRBV5-1,-,-,TRBJ2-5,TGCGCCAGCAGAGAGGGGGGTTGGGAGACCCAGTACTTC,CASREGGWETQYF
TRBV3-1,-,TRBD2,TRBJ2-5,TGTGCCAGCAGTCCAAGAGCGGGAGAGGATGAGCAGTACTTC,CASSPRAGEDEQYF
TRBV12-3/TRBV12-4,-,-,TRBJ2-5,TGTGCCAGCAGTCCGACCGGGGGTTGGGAGACCCAGTACTTC,CASSPTGGWETQYF
TRBV5-1,-,TRBD2,TRBJ2-3,TGCGCCAGCAGACGAGCGGGGGATGGAGCAGATACGCAGTATTTT,CASRRAGDGADTQYF
TRBV7-8,many,-,TRBJ2-3,TGTGCCAGCAGCTTGGGGGTTAGAGATACGCAGTATTTT,CASSLGVRDTQYF
TRBV28,once,-,TRBJ1-2,TGTGCCAGCATCCCGAAACAGGACTTTAACTATGGCTACACCTTC,CASIPKQDFNYGYTF
TRBV29-1,few,TRBD1,TRBJ1-2,TGCAGCGGGGGCGACAGGGGGGCGGATGGCTACACCTTC,CSGGDRGADGYTF
TRBV4-1,-,-,TRBJ2-1,TGCGCCAGCAGCCAAGTGACAAAGGGTCATGAGCAGTTCTTC,CASSQVTKGHEQFF
TRBV20-1,-,-,TRBJ2-7,TGCAGTGCTAGAGATCTTGGGGGCCCTTCCTACGAGCAGTACTTC,CSARDLGGPSYEQYF
TRBV7-8,-,-,TRBJ2-5,TGTGCCAGCAGCTTCCCTCGGAGGGGGAGACAAGAGACCCAGTACTTC,CASSFPRRGRQETQYF
TRBV19,few,-,TRBJ2-1,TGTGCCAGTACCCTTTCCGGGTACAACTACAATGAGCAGTTCTTC,CASTLSGYNYNEQFF
TRBV5-1,-,-,TRBJ2-5,TGCGCCAGCAGCTCGACCCCAGGGCTTGGGACCCAGTACTTC,CASSSTPGLGTQYF
TRBV20-1,many,-,TRBJ2-5,TGCAGTGCTAGAGATCGTGGACGGAACCAAGAGACCCAGTACTTC,CSARDRGRNQETQYF
TRBV6-6,-,TRBD2,TRBJ2-4,TGTGCCAGTGGGAGCGGGAGTGAGAGCATTCAGTACTTC,CASGSGSESIQYF
TRBV19,-,-,TRBJ2-7,TGTGCCAGTAGTGTCGGACTTTCTGGAGAGCAGTACTTC,CASSVGLSGEQYF
TRBV19,-,-,TRBJ2-2,TGTGCCAGTAGGCGGGGGCGGGGGTTCGCGAACACCGGGGAGCTGTTTTTT,CASRRGRGFANTGELFF